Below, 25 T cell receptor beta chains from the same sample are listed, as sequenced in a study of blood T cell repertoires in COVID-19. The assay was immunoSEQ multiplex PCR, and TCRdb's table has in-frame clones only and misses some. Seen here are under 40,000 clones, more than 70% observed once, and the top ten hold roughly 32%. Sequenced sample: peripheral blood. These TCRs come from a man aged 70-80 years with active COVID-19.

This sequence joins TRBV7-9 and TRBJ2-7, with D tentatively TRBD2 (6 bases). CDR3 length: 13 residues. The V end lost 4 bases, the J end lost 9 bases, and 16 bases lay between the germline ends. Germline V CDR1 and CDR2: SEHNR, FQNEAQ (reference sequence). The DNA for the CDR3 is TGTGCCAGCAGCTCAGGACCGGTGGGGGGGCAGTACTTC. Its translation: CASSSGPVGGQYF.

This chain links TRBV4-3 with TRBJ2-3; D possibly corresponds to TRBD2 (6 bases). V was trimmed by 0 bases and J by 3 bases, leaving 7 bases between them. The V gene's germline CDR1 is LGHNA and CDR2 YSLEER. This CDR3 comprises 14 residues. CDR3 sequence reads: CASSQDGGTDTQYF. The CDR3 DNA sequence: TGCGCCAGCAGCCAAGATGGAGGGACAGATACGCAGTATTTT.

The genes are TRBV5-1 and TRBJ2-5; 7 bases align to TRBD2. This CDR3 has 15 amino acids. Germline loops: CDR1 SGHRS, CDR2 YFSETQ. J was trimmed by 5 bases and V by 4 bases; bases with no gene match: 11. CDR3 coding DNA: TGCGCCAGCAGCGTCCCCGGGACTACGGGGGAGACCCAGTACTTC. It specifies CASSVPGTTGETQYF.

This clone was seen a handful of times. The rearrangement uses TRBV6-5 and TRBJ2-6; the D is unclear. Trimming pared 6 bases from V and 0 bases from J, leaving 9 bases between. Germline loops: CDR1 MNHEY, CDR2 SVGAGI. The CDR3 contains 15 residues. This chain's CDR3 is CASSSVSSGANVLTF. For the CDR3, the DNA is TGTGCCAGCAGCTCCGTCTCCTCTGGGGCCAACGTCCTGACTTTC.

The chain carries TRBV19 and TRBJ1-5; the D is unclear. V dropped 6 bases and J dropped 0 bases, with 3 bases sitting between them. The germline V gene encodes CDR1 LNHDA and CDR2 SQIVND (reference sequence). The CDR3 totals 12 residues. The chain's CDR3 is CASRASNQPQHF. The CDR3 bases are TGTGCCAGTAGAGCTAGCAATCAGCCCCAGCATTTT.

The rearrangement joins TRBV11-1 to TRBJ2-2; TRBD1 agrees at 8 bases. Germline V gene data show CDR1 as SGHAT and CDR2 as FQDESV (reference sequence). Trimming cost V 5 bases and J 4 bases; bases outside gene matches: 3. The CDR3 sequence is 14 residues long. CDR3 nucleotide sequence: TGTGCCAGCAGCCGGGACAGGAGCACCGGGGAGCTGTTTTTT. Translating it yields CASSRDRSTGELFF.

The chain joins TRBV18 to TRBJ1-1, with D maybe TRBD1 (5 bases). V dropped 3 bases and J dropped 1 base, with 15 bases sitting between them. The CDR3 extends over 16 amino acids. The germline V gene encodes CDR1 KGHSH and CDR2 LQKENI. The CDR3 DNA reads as TGTGCCAGCTCACCTCGGGCGGGGACGGCGAACACTGAAGCTTTCTTT. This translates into CASSPRAGTANTEAFF.

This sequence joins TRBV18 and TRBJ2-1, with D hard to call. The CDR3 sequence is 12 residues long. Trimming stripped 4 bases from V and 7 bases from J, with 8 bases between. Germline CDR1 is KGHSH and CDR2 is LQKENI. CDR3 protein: CASSLARNEQFF. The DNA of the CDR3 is TGTGCCAGCTCACTCGCGCGGAATGAGCAGTTCTTC.

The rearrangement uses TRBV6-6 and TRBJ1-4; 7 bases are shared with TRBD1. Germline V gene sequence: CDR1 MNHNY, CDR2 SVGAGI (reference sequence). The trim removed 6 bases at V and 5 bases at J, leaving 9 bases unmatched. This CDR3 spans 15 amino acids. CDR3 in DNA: TGTGCCAGCAGGCCCGAATCGACAGGGAATGAAAAACTGTTTTTT. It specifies CASRPESTGNEKLFF.

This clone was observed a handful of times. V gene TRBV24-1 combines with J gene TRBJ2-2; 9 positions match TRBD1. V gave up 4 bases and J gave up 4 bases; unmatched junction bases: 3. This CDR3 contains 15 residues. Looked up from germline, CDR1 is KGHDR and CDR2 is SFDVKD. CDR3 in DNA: TGTGCCACCAGTGAGGGGACAGGGCCCACCGGGGAGCTGTTTTTT. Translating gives CATSEGTGPTGELFF.

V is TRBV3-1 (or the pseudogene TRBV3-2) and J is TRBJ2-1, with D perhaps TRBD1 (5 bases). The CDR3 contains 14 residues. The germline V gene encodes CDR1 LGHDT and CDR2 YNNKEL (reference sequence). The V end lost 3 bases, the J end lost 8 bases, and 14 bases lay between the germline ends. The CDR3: CASSQDTLRDEQFF. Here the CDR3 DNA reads TGTGCCAGCAGCCAGGACACCTTACGGGATGAGCAGTTCTTC.

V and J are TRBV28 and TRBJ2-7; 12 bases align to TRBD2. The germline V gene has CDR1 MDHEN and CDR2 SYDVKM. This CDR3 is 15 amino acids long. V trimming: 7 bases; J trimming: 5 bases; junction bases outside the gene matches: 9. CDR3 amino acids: CASTWGRLAGDEQYF. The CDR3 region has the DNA TGTGCCAGCACCTGGGGGAGACTAGCGGGAGACGAGCAGTACTTC.

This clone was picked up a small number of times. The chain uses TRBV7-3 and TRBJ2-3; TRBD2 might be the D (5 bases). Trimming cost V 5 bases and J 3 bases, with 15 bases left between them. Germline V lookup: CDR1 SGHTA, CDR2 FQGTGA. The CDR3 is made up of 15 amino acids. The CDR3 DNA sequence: TGTGCCAGCAGCCCCGTTTCGGGAAGGACAGATACGCAGTATTTT. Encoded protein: CASSPVSGRTDTQYF.

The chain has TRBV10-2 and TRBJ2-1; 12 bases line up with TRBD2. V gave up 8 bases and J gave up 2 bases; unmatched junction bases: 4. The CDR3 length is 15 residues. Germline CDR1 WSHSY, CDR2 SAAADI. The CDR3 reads CASGLAGGTYNEQFF. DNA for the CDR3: TGCGCCAGCGGTCTAGCGGGGGGGACCTACAATGAGCAGTTCTTC.

The CDR3 loop is CASSYSSSGTSVLLSYNEQFF. The DNA for the CDR3 is TGTGCCAGCAGTTACTCGTCGTCCGGGACTAGCGTCCTATTAAGCTACAATGAGCAGTTCTTC. The J gene is TRBJ2-1, the V gene TRBV6-2 or TRBV6-3; 10 bases match TRBD2. Germline-derived CDR1 and CDR2 are MNHEY and SVGEGT. The CDR3 covers 21 residues. With V trimmed by 0 bases and J by 3 bases, 17 bases remained unmatched.

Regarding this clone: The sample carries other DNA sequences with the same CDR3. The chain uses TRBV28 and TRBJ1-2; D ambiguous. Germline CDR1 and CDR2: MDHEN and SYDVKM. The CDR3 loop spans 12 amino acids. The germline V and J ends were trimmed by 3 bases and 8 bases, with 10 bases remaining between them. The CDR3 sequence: CASSLSTGGYTF. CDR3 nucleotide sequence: TGTGCCAGCAGTTTGTCCACGGGGGGCTACACCTTC.

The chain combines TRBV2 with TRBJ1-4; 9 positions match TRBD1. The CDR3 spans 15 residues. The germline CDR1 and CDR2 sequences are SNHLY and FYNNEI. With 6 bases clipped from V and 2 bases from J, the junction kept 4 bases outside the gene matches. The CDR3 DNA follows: TGTGCCAGCAGCGAACAGGGGGCGACTAATGAAAAACTGTTTTTT. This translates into CASSEQGATNEKLFF.

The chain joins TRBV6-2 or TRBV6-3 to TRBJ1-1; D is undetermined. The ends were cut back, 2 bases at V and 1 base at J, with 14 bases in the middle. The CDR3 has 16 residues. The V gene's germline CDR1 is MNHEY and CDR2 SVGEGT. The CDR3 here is CASSYGFEDSNTEAFF. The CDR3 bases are TGTGCCAGCAGTTACGGTTTCGAGGATTCGAACACTGAAGCTTTCTTT.

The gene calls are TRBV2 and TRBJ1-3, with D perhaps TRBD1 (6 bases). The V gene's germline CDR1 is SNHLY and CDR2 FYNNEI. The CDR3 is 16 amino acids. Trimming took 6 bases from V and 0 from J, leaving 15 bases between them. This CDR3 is CASRGDRQSSGNTIYF. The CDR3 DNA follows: TGTGCCAGCAGGGGTGACAGGCAGAGCTCTGGAAACACCATATATTTT.

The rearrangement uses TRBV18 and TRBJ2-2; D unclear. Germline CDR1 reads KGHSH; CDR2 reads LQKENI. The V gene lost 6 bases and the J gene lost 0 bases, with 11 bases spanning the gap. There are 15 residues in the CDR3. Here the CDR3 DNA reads TGTGCCAGCTCCTTAACACGTGCGAACACCGGGGAGCTGTTTTTT. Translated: CASSLTRANTGELFF.

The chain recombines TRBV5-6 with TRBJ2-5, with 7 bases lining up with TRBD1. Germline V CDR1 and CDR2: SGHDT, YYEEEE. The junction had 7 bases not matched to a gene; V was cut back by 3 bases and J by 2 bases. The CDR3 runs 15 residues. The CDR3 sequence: CASSSIDRDQETQYF. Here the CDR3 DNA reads TGTGCCAGCAGCTCCATAGACAGGGATCAAGAGACCCAGTACTTC.

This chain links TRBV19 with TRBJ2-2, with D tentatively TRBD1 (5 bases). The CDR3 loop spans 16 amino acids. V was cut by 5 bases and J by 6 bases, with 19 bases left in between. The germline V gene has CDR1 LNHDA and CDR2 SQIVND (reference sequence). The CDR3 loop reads CASSAYRFPPAGELFF. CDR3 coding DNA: TGTGCCAGTAGTGCGTACAGGTTTCCCCCCGCCGGGGAGCTGTTTTTT.

The CDR3 sequence: CASRDRYEQYF. CDR3 nucleotides: TGTGCCAGCAGGGACAGGTACGAGCAGTACTTC. This chain links TRBV2 with TRBJ2-7; TRBD1 matches at 7 bases. The CDR3 consists of 11 residues. Per germline, CDR1 SNHLY and CDR2 FYNNEI. V was clipped by 6 bases and J by 4 bases; unmatched bases: 0.

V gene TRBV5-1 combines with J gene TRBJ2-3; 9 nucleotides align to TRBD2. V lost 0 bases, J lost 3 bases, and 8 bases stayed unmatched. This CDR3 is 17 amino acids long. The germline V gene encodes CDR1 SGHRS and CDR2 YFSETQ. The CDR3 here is CASSLGGLAGWTDTQYF. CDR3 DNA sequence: TGCGCCAGCAGCTTGGGGGGTCTAGCGGGATGGACAGATACGCAGTATTTT.

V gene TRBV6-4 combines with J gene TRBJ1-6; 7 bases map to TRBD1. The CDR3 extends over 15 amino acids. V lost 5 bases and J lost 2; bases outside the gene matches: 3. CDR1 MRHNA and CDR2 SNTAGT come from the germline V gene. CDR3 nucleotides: TGTGCCAGCAGTCGACAGGGCGCCTATAATTCACCCCTCCACTTT. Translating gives CASSRQGAYNSPLHF.